The clone carrying this T cell receptor beta chain occurred a few times. Its antigen is not known. The sample originates from a study of T cell repertoires in cytomegalovirus infection. Study in general: An indication of both CMV infection and matching HLA type came from public TCR beta signatures. Overall study findings and caveats: Cumulative frequency (of public TCR beta family members) identified carriers of CMV plus the relevant HLA. The response measured ex vivo was dominated by TCR beta clonotypes (HLA-C-restricted and CMV-specific).

TCRdb redid the calling of the reads with MiXCR, one entry per CDR3 protein. The profile shows approximately 500,000 distinct CDR3 sequences, about 17% of them singletons. The sequenced sample was CD8+ T cells from PBMCs. The origin of this receptor is a human donor in good health (CMV status not recorded). Some clones in this sample may be carry-over from other donors' samples.

This CDR3 is CASSQARDRLDTQYF. The CDR3 DNA reads as TGTGCCAGCAGCCAAGCCCGGGACAGATTAGATACGCAGTATTTT. The chain recombines TRBV3-1 with TRBJ2-3, with 7 bases fitting TRBD1. Trimming at V came to 1 base and at J to 5 bases, leaving 6 bases not matched to a gene. The CDR3 is made up of 15 amino acids. The V gene's germline CDR1 is LGHDT and CDR2 YNNKEL (reference sequence).